These T cell receptor beta chains were read from a single sample in a study of blood T cell repertoires in COVID-19. The data were produced by immunoSEQ multiplex PCR, yet TCRdb's version contains in-frame clones alone and is incomplete. The sample has 150,000 to 200,000 clones, around 83% seen once. The specimen sequenced was peripheral blood. All receptors come from a woman between 70 and 85 years old who had recovered from COVID-19. CDR3s include the opening cysteine and the closing phenylalanine or tryptophan. Fields, in order: clone size, D gene, J gene, V gene, CDR3 DNA, CDR3 protein. A D gene is named only where the DNA matches it firmly. Only some rows state a clone size, as once, few, many or a class for expanded clones.

>.|.|TRBJ1-1|TRBV5-1
TGCGCCAGCAGCGGAGGGCCCACGGACACTGAAGCTTTCTTT
CASSGGPTDTEAFF
>.|TRBD1|TRBJ2-5|TRBV18
TGTGCCAGCTCACCCAGACAGGGGGCGTGGGAGACCCAGTACTTC
CASSPRQGAWETQYF
>many|TRBD2|TRBJ2-1|TRBV3-1/TRBV3-2
TGTGCCAGCAGCCACCAGCTGGGACTAGCGGGAGGCCCGCGGAATAATGGTGAGCAGTTCTTC
CASSHQLGLAGGPRNNGEQFF
>.|.|TRBJ2-1|TRBV28
TGTGCCAGCAGTTTAGGCGGAAGCTCCTACAATGAGCAGTTCTTC
CASSLGGSSYNEQFF
>once|.|TRBJ1-2|TRBV6-5
TGTGCCAGCAGCCCGGGGGAAGGCGGCTACACCTTC
CASSPGEGGYTF
>.|.|TRBJ1-4|TRBV6-5
TGTGCCAGCAGTCGGGAGTGGCGGCGGGAAAAACTGTTTTTT
CASSREWRREKLFF
>.|TRBD1|TRBJ2-7|TRBV5-4
TGTGCCAGCAGCACCCGACAGGGTAGGGTCTGGGAGCAGTACTTC
CASSTRQGRVWEQYF
>.|.|TRBJ2-6|TRBV27
TGTGCCAGCAGTTTGAGATCTGGGGCCAACGTCCTGACTTTC
CASSLRSGANVLTF
>once|TRBD1|TRBJ1-2|TRBV19
TGTGCCAGTACCCGCGGGACAGGGGGCATCAACTATGGCTACACCTTC
CASTRGTGGINYGYTF
>.|TRBD2|TRBJ2-3|TRBV5-1
TGCGCCAGCAGCCTGGGGGGCGGGGGGCCTGGTACGCAGTATTTT
CASSLGGGGPGTQYF
>.|TRBD2|TRBJ2-5|TRBV3-1/TRBV3-2
TGTGCCACCAGGGCGCTAGCGGGAGTGGAGACCCAGTACTTC
CATRALAGVETQYF
>.|TRBD1|TRBJ1-1|TRBV10-3
TGTGCCATCAGCCCCGGACAGGCACTGAACACTGAAGCTTTCTTT
CAISPGQALNTEAFF
>.|.|TRBJ1-2|TRBV21-1
TGTGCCAGCAGCAAAGGGTATAGGAGGGGCTATGGCTACACCTTC
CASSKGYRRGYGYTF
>.|.|TRBJ1-1|TRBV2
TGTGCCAGCATTCCCACGGAGGACACTGAAGCTTTCTTT
CASIPTEDTEAFF
>.|TRBD2|TRBJ2-1|TRBV5-1
TGCGCCAGCAGCTCCCTAGCGGGGGGGAGCAATGAGCAGTTCTTC
CASSSLAGGSNEQFF
>.|TRBD1|TRBJ1-3|TRBV3-1/TRBV3-2
TGTGCCAGCAGCCACAGGGGGCTTACGGGAAACACCATATATTTT
CASSHRGLTGNTIYF
>.|.|TRBJ1-5|TRBV19
TGTGCCAGTAGTATCCCCCAGGGAATTAGCCAGCCCCAGCATTTT
CASSIPQGISQPQHF
>once|TRBD1|TRBJ2-1|TRBV10-3
TGTGCCATCAGTACCGACAGGGGTGGCAATGAGCAGTTCTTC
CAISTDRGGNEQFF
>.|.|TRBJ2-1|TRBV4-1
TGCGCCAGCAGCCACCAGACTGGTCCAGGGAATGAGCAGTTCTTC
CASSHQTGPGNEQFF
>.|TRBD2|TRBJ2-3|TRBV5-1
TGCGCCAGCAGCCCCTCCGGACTAGCGGGGACAGATACGCAGTATTTT
CASSPSGLAGTDTQYF
>.|.|TRBJ1-1|TRBV7-8
TGTGCCAGCAGCTTAGGACTTTTCGGGGGGGGCACTGAAGCTTTCTTT
CASSLGLFGGGTEAFF
>.|.|TRBJ1-5|TRBV28
TGTGCCAGCAGTTGGGCGGGGCAGCCCCAGCATTTT
CASSWAGQPQHF
>.|.|TRBJ1-1|TRBV21-1
TGTGCCAGCAGCCGACTGACAGGGCCCCACTCGAACACTGAAGCTTTCTTT
CASSRLTGPHSNTEAFF
>.|.|TRBJ1-2|TRBV29-1
TGCAGCGTTGAGAGCGAGGGCTATGGCTACACCTTC
CSVESEGYGYTF
>.|.|TRBJ2-3|TRBV7-2
TGTGCCAGCAGCTTAGGACTAGTCGCGGCAGATACGCAGTATTTT
CASSLGLVAADTQYF
>.|TRBD1|TRBJ1-1|TRBV23-1
TGCGCCAGCAGGATTACAGGGGAATGTGGCACTGAAGCTTTCTTT
CASRITGECGTEAFF
>.|.|TRBJ2-7|TRBV4-3
TGCGCCAGCAGCCGGTGGGGAGGGGGAACCTACGAGCAGTACTTC
CASSRWGGGTYEQYF
>.|TRBD1|TRBJ1-1|TRBV5-1
TGCGCCAGCAGCTTGGGACAGGGTGGGGGGACTGAAGCTTTCTTT
CASSLGQGGGTEAFF
>.|TRBD2|TRBJ2-5|TRBV6-7
TGTGCCAGCAACCCCGGGGGGAATCTCCAAGAGACCCAGTACTTC
CASNPGGNLQETQYF
>.|.|TRBJ1-5|TRBV6-6
TGTGCCAGCAGTTACTCCAGGCAGATGGAGCCCCAGCATTTT
CASSYSRQMEPQHF
>.|.|TRBJ1-6|TRBV10-2
TGCGCCAGCAGTGGGGGGGGTAGCCTTTCACCCCTCCACTTT
CASSGGGSLSPLHF
>.|.|TRBJ2-7|TRBV7-9
TGTGCCAGCAGCCTGGGGGGAGGGGGCGAGCAGTACTTC
CASSLGGGGEQYF
>.|.|TRBJ2-7|TRBV9
TGTGCCAGCAGCGTAAGAGGCGGCACTACCTACGAGCAGTACTTC
CASSVRGGTTYEQYF
>once|TRBD1|TRBJ1-2|TRBV18
TGTGCCAGCTCACCCCCGGGACAGGGGACCTACGGCGATGGCTACACCTTC
CASSPPGQGTYGDGYTF
>.|.|TRBJ1-5|TRBV7-2
TGTGCCAGCAGCCCCCGGGAGACGGTGAGAGGGCCCCAGCATTTT
CASSPRETVRGPQHF
>.|TRBD1|TRBJ1-6|TRBV7-2
TGTGCCAGCAGCCAACAGGGGGGGAATTCACCCCTCCACTTT
CASSQQGGNSPLHF